One sample yielded the 26 T cell receptor beta chains listed below, sequenced in a study of monozygotic twins with inflammatory bowel disease. TCRdb processed the 5' RACE reads again and assigns one entry to each CDR3 protein, with no DNA. In total, the table holds approximately 40,000 distinct CDR3 sequences. Sequenced input: blood. Every receptor here comes from a human donor with ulcerative colitis or Crohn's disease, or a healthy co-twin of an affected twin (not recorded which).

The rearrangement uses TRBV7-3 and TRBJ2-5; the TCRdb D gene call, TRBD2, has no DNA to confirm it. CDR1 SGHTA and CDR2 FQGTGA come from the germline V gene. This CDR3 spans 15 amino acids. The CDR3 sequence: CASSLEGLEGKTQYF.

The rearrangement uses TRBV15 and TRBJ2-6; as DNA is missing, the TRBD1 call by TCRdb cannot be tested. Germline values: CDR1 LNHNV, CDR2 YYDKDF (reference sequence). The CDR3 has 21 residues. CDR3: CATSRPQPRDRALSGANVLTF.

Measured by frequency, this clonotype is medium-sized. The chain is built from TRBV3-1 and TRBJ2-5. The CDR3 totals 13 residues. Germline V gives CDR1 LGHDT, CDR2 YNNKEL (reference sequence). Here the CDR3 reads CASNQRQQETQYF.

The rearrangement joins TRBV3-1 to TRBJ1-6; TCRdb calls TRBD1, which cannot be checked without DNA. This CDR3 comprises 16 residues. CDR1 LGHDT and CDR2 YNNKEL come from the germline V gene (reference sequence). The CDR3: CASSQGPGDLGSPLHF.

V is TRBV6-1 and J is TRBJ1-3; TCRdb's assignment of TRBD1 cannot be checked, as there is no DNA. The CDR3 sequence is 16 residues long. The germline V gene has CDR1 MNHNS and CDR2 SASEGT. The CDR3 sequence is CASRGTGPFSGNTIYF.

The chain recombines TRBV12-3 or TRBV12-4 with TRBJ2-2; the TCRdb D gene call, TRBD1, has no DNA to confirm it. This CDR3 is 18 amino acids long. The CDR3 reads CASSLLSGQPKNTGELFF.

V gene TRBV19 combines with J gene TRBJ2-4; the D gene TCRdb calls, TRBD2, cannot be checked with no DNA. This CDR3 has 18 amino acids. Germline values: CDR1 LNHDA, CDR2 SQIVND (reference sequence). CDR3 loop: CASSKVAGDLVAKNIQYF.

The chain couples TRBV5-1 to TRBJ1-6; checking the TCRdb D call of TRBD1 is not possible without DNA. The CDR3 has 14 residues. CDR1 and CDR2 (germline): SGHRS, YFSETQ. The CDR3 here is CASSLDRDRSPLHF. Full variable domain (remainder filled in from reference TRBV5-1 and TRBJ1-6): KAGVTQTPRYLIKTRGQQVTLSCSPISGHRSVSWYQQTPGQGLQFLFEYFSETQRNKGNFPGRFSGRQFSNSRSEMNVSTLELGDSALYLCASSLDRDRSPLHFGNGTRLTVT.

The V and J genes are TRBV6-2 or TRBV6-3 and TRBJ1-4; the TCRdb D gene call, TRBD1, has no DNA to confirm it. This CDR3 is built from 14 residues. Germline CDR1 reads MNHEY; CDR2 reads SVGEGT. The chain's CDR3 is CASTDRGQGEKLFF.

The V gene is TRBV3-1, the J gene TRBJ1-5. Germline V lookup: CDR1 LGHDT, CDR2 YNNKEL (reference sequence). This CDR3 contains 12 residues. CDR3 residues: CASSQTNQPQHF.

This sequence joins TRBV7-9 and TRBJ2-3. CDR3 length: 14 amino acids. The germline gives CDR1 SEHNR, CDR2 FQNEAQ (reference sequence). The CDR3 sequence: CASSLDASSGTQYF.

The V call is TRBV11-2, the J call TRBJ2-5; TCRdb indicates TRBD1, and absent DNA this call remains unverified. The CDR3 is made up of 17 amino acids. Germline V gene lookup returns CDR1 SGHAT and CDR2 FQNNGV. The CDR3 loop reads CASSLGAAAGGGETQYF.

This chain links TRBV30 with TRBJ2-2; absent DNA, TCRdb's TRBD2 call cannot be checked. The CDR3 totals 16 residues. Germline CDR1 reads GTSNPN; CDR2 reads SVGIG (reference sequence). The CDR3 spells CAWSRSSRASTGELFF.

The chain joins TRBV5-1 to TRBJ2-3; TCRdb calls TRBD1, which cannot be checked without DNA. The CDR3 runs to 15 residues. Germline-derived CDR1 and CDR2 are SGHRS and YFSETQ. The CDR3 loop is CASSPPSDGLDTQYF.

The rearrangement joins TRBV4-3 to TRBJ2-2; no DNA is available, so the TRBD1 call from TCRdb remains unchecked. This CDR3 is built from 18 residues. Germline V lookup: CDR1 LGHNA, CDR2 YSLEER. The CDR3 sequence is CASSPEVGGGLFAGELFF.

V usage is TRBV5-1 and J usage is TRBJ2-1; lacking DNA, the TRBD1 call made by TCRdb goes unchecked. Germline loops: CDR1 SGHRS, CDR2 YFSETQ. The CDR3 loop spans 15 amino acids. The CDR3 here is CASSNGQSVRDEQFF.

V usage is TRBV14 and J usage is TRBJ2-7; TCRdb reports TRBD1, a call that lacks DNA to check it against. Germline V lookup: CDR1 SGHDN, CDR2 FVKESK. The CDR3 spans 14 residues. The CDR3 loop is CASSLSGTGVLKYF.

The chain employs TRBV20-1 and TRBJ1-1; the TRBD1 assignment by TCRdb is unverifiable without DNA. The CDR3 spans 17 residues. Germline V CDR1 and CDR2: DFQATT, SNEGSKA (reference sequence). The CDR3 spells CSANIDIPGGLNTEAFF.

The chain has TRBV10-2 and TRBJ1-1; absent DNA, TCRdb's TRBD1 call cannot be checked. Germline lookup yields CDR1 WSHSY and CDR2 SAAADI. The CDR3 consists of 14 residues. CDR3 region: CASRTGQGNTEAFF.

The V and J genes are TRBV27 and TRBJ1-4; the TCRdb call, TRBD1, lacks DNA for checking. Per the germline V gene, CDR1 is MNHEY and CDR2 is SMNVEV (reference sequence). The CDR3 has 14 amino acids. This CDR3 is CASSFGLDSEKLFF. Combining the CDR3 with reference TRBV27 and TRBJ1-4 gives the whole variable domain EAQVTQNPRYLITVTGKKLTVTCSQNMNHEYMSWYRQDPGLGLRQIYYSMNVEVTDKGDVPEGYKVSRKEKRNFPLILESPSPNQTSLYFCASSFGLDSEKLFFGSGTQLSVL.

The chain carries TRBV18 and TRBJ1-1; TCRdb proposes TRBD1, but this gene call is untestable without DNA. The germline CDR1 and CDR2 sequences are KGHSH and LQKENI. The CDR3 loop spans 15 amino acids. CDR3 region: CASSQGQGMNTEAFF.

The rearrangement uses TRBV6-4 and TRBJ2-1; TCRdb reports TRBD2, a call that lacks DNA to check it against. This CDR3 is built from 14 residues. Germline V gene data show CDR1 as MRHNA and CDR2 as SNTAGT. CDR3 protein: CASSDGLAGVEQFF.

This clonotype shows up as medium-sized (0.01 to 0.1%) by frequency. J is TRBJ1-5 and V is TRBV5-1; TCRdb's D call, TRBD1, is unchecked because there is no DNA. This CDR3 region has 15 residues. Germline CDR1 is SGHRS and CDR2 is YFSETQ. The chain's CDR3 is CASSLAGDSNQPQHF.

The V gene is TRBV11-2, the J gene TRBJ2-3; without DNA, the TCRdb call of TRBD1 cannot be checked. This CDR3 is built from 15 residues. CDR1 SGHAT and CDR2 FQNNGV come from the germline V gene. CDR3 in amino acids: CASSFTGASTDTQYF.

The genes are TRBV24-1 and TRBJ2-3; with no DNA, the TCRdb D assignment of TRBD2 cannot be verified. Germline values: CDR1 KGHDR, CDR2 SFDVKD. This CDR3 is built from 14 residues. CDR3 sequence reads: CATSGGGYTDTQYF.

The chain is built from TRBV12-3 or TRBV12-4 and TRBJ1-5; absent DNA, TCRdb's TRBD1 call cannot be checked. The CDR3 length is 14 residues. CDR3 in amino acids: CASGRGGGNQPQHF.